The clone carrying this T cell receptor (beta chain) was seen a single time. The data stem from a study of OX40 agonist ivuxolimab in advanced cancers. Data came from immunoSEQ multiplex PCR; TCRdb stores just in-frame clones and leaves some out. Of about 95,000 clones listed, 90% to 95% were seen once; the top ten hold around 2.5%. This CDR3 region has 12 residues. At cycle 4 day 1, cycle 7 day 1, and baseline, blood was sampled. The material sequenced was CD4+ or CD8+ T cells sorted from blood, taken in a trial of the OX40 agonist ivuxolimab. This receptor was taken from an adult with an advanced solid tumor such as melanoma, head and neck, liver or kidney cancer. The chain joins TRBV21-1 to TRBJ2-3; the DNA was not compared with TRBD2, the D call given in the table. TRBV21-1 is listed as a pseudogene. The DNA of the CDR3 is TGTGCCAGCAGCGAGATCACAGATACGCAGTATTTT. This encodes CASSEITDTQYF.